This entry lists 16 T cell receptor beta chains sequenced from one sample in a study of shared clonotypes between healthy human individuals. TCRdb's copy holds only in-frame clones and misses some; the assay was immunoSEQ multiplex PCR. Of about 2.4 million clones listed, around 94% are singletons. Sequenced material: naive CD4+ T cells sorted from blood. Subset reported: CD45RA+ positively selected. Receptors were obtained from a man between 18 and 35 years old in good health.

A few counts support this clone. The chain has TRBV30 and TRBJ1-5; no definite D call. The CDR3 loop spans 14 amino acids. Germline CDR1 is GTSNPN and CDR2 is SVGIG (reference sequence). V lost 0 bases, J lost 5 bases, and 11 bases lay in between. The CDR3 sequence is CAWSVGRKDQPQHF. The DNA for the CDR3 is TGTGCCTGGAGTGTAGGTAGAAAGGATCAGCCCCAGCATTTT.

The rearrangement joins TRBV27 to TRBJ2-1, with D tentatively TRBD2 (6 bases). The CDR3 loop spans 16 amino acids. CDR1 MNHEY and CDR2 SMNVEV come from the germline V gene (reference sequence). Trimming took 4 bases from V and 1 from J, leaving 14 bases between them. The CDR3 bases are TGTGCCAGCAGTTGGTCGGCAGGGAGGTCCTACAATGAGCAGTTCTTC. As protein: CASSWSAGRSYNEQFF.

CDR3 region: CASSDQSEYEQYF. The CDR3 DNA is TGTGCCAGCAGTGACCAGTCTGAGTACGAGCAGTACTTC. The chain combines TRBV6-1 with TRBJ2-7, with D uncertain. Germline CDR1 and CDR2: MNHNS and SASEGT. CDR3 length equals 13 residues. V shed 3 bases and J shed 4 bases, with 10 bases lying between them.

This sequence joins TRBV18 and TRBJ2-2; D is undetermined. Germline V gives CDR1 KGHSH, CDR2 LQKENI. Trimming pared 0 bases from V and 6 bases from J, leaving 8 bases between. The CDR3 is made up of 14 amino acids. CDR3 amino acids: CASSPPGQAGELFF. For the CDR3, the DNA is TGTGCCAGCTCACCACCAGGGCAGGCCGGGGAGCTGTTTTTT.

The chain joins TRBV7-2 to TRBJ2-5, with D maybe TRBD1 (5 bases). The CDR3 extends over 13 amino acids. V shed 9 bases and J shed 2 bases, with 13 bases lying between them. The germline V gene encodes CDR1 SGHTA and CDR2 FQGNSA. DNA for the CDR3: TGTGCCAGTGGGGCACGGATTCAAGAGACCCAGTACTTC. As protein: CASGARIQETQYF.

This clone was seen a few times. This chain links TRBV14 with TRBJ1-1, with D unclear. V shed 0 bases and J shed 3 bases, with 11 bases lying between them. Germline V lookup: CDR1 SGHDN, CDR2 FVKESK. The CDR3 has 15 residues. CDR3 residues: CASSQEVSVYTEAFF. The CDR3 DNA reads as TGTGCCAGCAGCCAAGAAGTGTCCGTCTACACTGAAGCTTTCTTT.

This clone was seen a few times. The sample carries other DNA sequences with the same CDR3. This rearrangement joins TRBV6-1 to TRBJ1-2; D remains ambiguous. There are 10 residues in the CDR3. In germline, CDR1 is MNHNS, CDR2 SASEGT. Trimming took 6 bases from V and 3 from J, leaving 2 bases between them. The CDR3 sequence is CASSHYGYTF. The CDR3 nucleotides are TGTGCCAGCAGCCACTATGGCTACACCTTC.

The chain is built from TRBV2 and TRBJ2-5, with a tentative D call TRBD2 (5 bases). The CDR3 length is 15 residues. CDR1 SNHLY and CDR2 FYNNEI come from the germline V gene. With 2 bases removed from V and 3 bases from J, the gap between germline ends came to 13 bases. CDR3 in amino acids: CASSEIWSGEETQYF. CDR3 bases: TGTGCCAGCAGTGAAATCTGGTCCGGGGAAGAGACCCAGTACTTC.

The chain links TRBV18 to TRBJ1-4; D possibly corresponds to TRBD1 (5 bases). Trimming shortened V by 6 bases and J by 5 bases, and 16 bases separated the two germline ends. The CDR3 has 15 residues. CDR1 is KGHSH, CDR2 LQKENI, per germline. CDR3 amino acids: CASSMGERSNEKLFF. In DNA, the CDR3 is TGTGCCAGCTCGATGGGGGAGCGGAGCAATGAAAAACTGTTTTTT.

Here the CDR3 DNA reads TGTGCCGGAATACGGGACATCTCTTCTGGAAACACCATATATTTT. It codes for CAGIRDISSGNTIYF. The chain carries TRBV30 and TRBJ1-3, with a tentative D call TRBD1 (6 bases). CDR3 length: 15 amino acids. Germline CDR1 is GTSNPN and CDR2 is SVGIG (reference sequence). Trimming removed 8 bases from V and 1 base from J, with 18 bases in between.

The chain has TRBV11-2 and TRBJ1-1, with 8 bases that match TRBD1. Unmatched junction bases numbered 9, after V lost 5 bases and J lost 4 bases. The CDR3 totals 15 residues. CDR1 SGHAT and CDR2 FQNNGV come from the germline V gene. In DNA, the CDR3 is TGTGCCAGCAGCGCAACCGCAGGGGGCGGCACTGAAGCTTTCTTT. It codes for CASSATAGGGTEAFF.

The chain links TRBV6-5 to TRBJ2-7; maybe TRBD2 (6 bases). Trimming took 6 bases from V and 2 from J, leaving 14 bases between them. Germline values: CDR1 MNHEY, CDR2 SVGAGI. This CDR3 comprises 14 residues. CDR3 nucleotide sequence: TGTGCCAGCAGGACGGGACTCGTCCCCTACGAGCAGTACTTC. Protein product: CASRTGLVPYEQYF.

The J gene is TRBJ2-2, the V gene TRBV30; perhaps TRBD2 as D (6 bases). Germline V gene sequence: CDR1 GTSNPN, CDR2 SVGIG (reference sequence). Trimming shortened V by 1 base and J by 3 bases, and 15 bases separated the two germline ends. The length of the CDR3 is 16 residues. The CDR3 region has the DNA TGTGCCTGGAGTGCGGGAACGACTAGACACACCGGGGAGCTGTTTTTT. This encodes CAWSAGTTRHTGELFF.

This chain uses TRBV13 with TRBJ2-1, with 13 bases matching TRBD2. This CDR3 comprises 18 residues. The germline gives CDR1 PRHDT, CDR2 FYEKMQ (reference sequence). J gave up 9 bases and V 1 base, and 12 bases lay outside the gene matches. The CDR3 reads CASSLVRLAGGGNSEQFF. The DNA for the CDR3 is TGTGCCAGCAGCTTAGTCAGACTAGCGGGGGGAGGTAACTCTGAGCAGTTCTTC.

This rearrangement joins TRBV6-6 to TRBJ2-1; possible D gene TRBD2, 6 bases. The length of the CDR3 is 15 residues. Germline V gene data show CDR1 as MNHNY and CDR2 as SVGAGI (reference sequence). V lost 4 bases and J 5 bases, leaving 15 bases between the germline ends. The CDR3 coding sequence is TGTGCCAGCAGTTTCTACCGGGACTGGGACAATGAGCAGTTCTTC. This gives the protein CASSFYRDWDNEQFF.

This rearrangement joins TRBV28 to TRBJ2-5, with unresolved D. This CDR3 is built from 12 residues. The ends were cut back, 2 bases at V and 5 bases at J, with 6 bases in the middle. CDR1 is MDHEN and CDR2 is SYDVKM in the germline V gene. CDR3 DNA: TGTGCCAGCAGTTTACTTTCGGAGACCCAGTACTTC. Translating it yields CASSLLSETQYF.